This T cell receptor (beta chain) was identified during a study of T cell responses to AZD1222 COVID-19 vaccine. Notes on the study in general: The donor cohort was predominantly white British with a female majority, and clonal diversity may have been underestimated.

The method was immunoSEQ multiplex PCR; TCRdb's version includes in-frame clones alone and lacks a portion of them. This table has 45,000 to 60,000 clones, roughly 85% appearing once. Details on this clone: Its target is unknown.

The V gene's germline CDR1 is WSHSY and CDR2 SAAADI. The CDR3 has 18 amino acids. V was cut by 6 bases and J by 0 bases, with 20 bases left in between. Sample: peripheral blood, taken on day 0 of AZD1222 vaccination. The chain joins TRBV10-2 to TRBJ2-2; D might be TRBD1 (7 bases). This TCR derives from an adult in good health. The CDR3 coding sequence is TGCGCCAGCAGGACAGGGAGGTCCCCCTTCACGAACACCGGGGAGCTGTTTTTT. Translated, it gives CASRTGRSPFTNTGELFF.